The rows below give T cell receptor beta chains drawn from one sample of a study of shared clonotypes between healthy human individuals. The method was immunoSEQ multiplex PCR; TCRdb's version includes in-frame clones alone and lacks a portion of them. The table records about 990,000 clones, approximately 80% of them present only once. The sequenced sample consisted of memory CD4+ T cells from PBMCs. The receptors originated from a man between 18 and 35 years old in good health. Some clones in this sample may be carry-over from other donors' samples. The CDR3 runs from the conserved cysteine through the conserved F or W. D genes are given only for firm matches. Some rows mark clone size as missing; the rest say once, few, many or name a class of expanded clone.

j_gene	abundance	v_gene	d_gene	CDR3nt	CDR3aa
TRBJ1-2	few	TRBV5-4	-	TGTGCCAGCAGCTTGCTTGGCTATGGCTACACCTTC	CASSLLGYGYTF
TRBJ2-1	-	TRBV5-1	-	TGCGCCAGCAGCCAGGACTCGAGCTCCTACAATGAGCAGTTCTTC	CASSQDSSSYNEQFF
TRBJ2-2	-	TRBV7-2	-	TGTGCCAGCAGCTTAGAACGCACCGGGGAGCTGTTTTTT	CASSLERTGELFF
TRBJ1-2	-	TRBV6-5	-	TGTGCCAGCAGCGAGTTGGGCACCTATGGCTACACCTTC	CASSELGTYGYTF
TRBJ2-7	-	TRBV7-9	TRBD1	TGTGCCAGCAGCCCCACCACGGGACAGTCGGAGGAGCAGTACTTC	CASSPTTGQSEEQYF
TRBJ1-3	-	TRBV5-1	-	TGCGCCAGCAGCCAGGCAGGGCCTGGAAACACCATATATTTT	CASSQAGPGNTIYF
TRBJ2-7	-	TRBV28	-	TGTGCCAGCAGCACACCTGCCACCAGCTCCTACGAGCAGTACTTC	CASSTPATSSYEQYF
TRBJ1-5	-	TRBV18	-	TGTGCCAGCTCACCACCTGGACGCGGGGACGGGGTAGGGCCCCAGCATTTT	CASSPPGRGDGVGPQHF
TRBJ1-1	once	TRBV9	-	TGTGCCAGCGATAAGGAGGGGAACACTGAAGCTTTCTTT	CASDKEGNTEAFF
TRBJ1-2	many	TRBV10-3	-	TGTGCCATCAGTGAGTCGGATTATGGCTACACCTTC	CAISESDYGYTF
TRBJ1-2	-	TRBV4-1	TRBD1	TGCGCCAGCAGCTCTCATTCCGGGACAGGGGGCTACACCTTC	CASSSHSGTGGYTF
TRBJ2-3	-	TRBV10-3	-	TGTGCCATCAGTGACCCCTCGCGGGTCGGAGATACGCAGTATTTT	CAISDPSRVGDTQYF
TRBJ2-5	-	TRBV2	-	TGTGCCAGCAGTAGAGACAGCTCGGGAGAGACCCAGTACTTC	CASSRDSSGETQYF
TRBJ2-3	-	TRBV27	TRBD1	TGTGCCAGCAGTTTGACAGGGGGCGTGAGGACAGATACGCAGTATTTT	CASSLTGGVRTDTQYF
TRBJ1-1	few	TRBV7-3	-	TGTGCCAGCAGCTCGACCTTCAACACTGAAGCTTTCTTT	CASSSTFNTEAFF
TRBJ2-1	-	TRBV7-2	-	TGTGCCAGCAGCTTAGCCGGGCCCTCGGGTGAGCAGTTCTTC	CASSLAGPSGEQFF
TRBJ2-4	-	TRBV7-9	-	TGTGCCAGCAGCTTGGGGGAACAGGGAATCCAGTACTTC	CASSLGEQGIQYF
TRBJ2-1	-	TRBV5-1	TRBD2	TGCGCCAGCAGCTTGGCACTAGCGGCCTACAATGAGCAGTTCTTC	CASSLALAAYNEQFF
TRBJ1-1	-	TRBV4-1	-	TGCGCCAGCAGCCAAGAGGGGGGGGGTACTGAAGCTTTCTTT	CASSQEGGGTEAFF
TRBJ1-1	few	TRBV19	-	TGTGCCAGTAGTGGACGGGGGAACACTGAAGCTTTCTTT	CASSGRGNTEAFF
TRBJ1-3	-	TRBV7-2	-	TGTGCCAGCAGCTTAGCGTCAGGGTACGGAAACACCATATATTTT	CASSLASGYGNTIYF
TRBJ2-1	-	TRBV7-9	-	TGTGCCAGCAGCTTACCGTTGGGGAGCTCCTACAATGAGCAGTTCTTC	CASSLPLGSSYNEQFF
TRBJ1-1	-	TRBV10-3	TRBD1	TGTGCCATCAGTGACCGCCCGGGGACAGCGAACACTGAAGCTTTCTTT	CAISDRPGTANTEAFF
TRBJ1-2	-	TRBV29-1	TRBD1	TGCAGCGTTGAAAGAGGACAGGGGAACTATGGCTACACCTTC	CSVERGQGNYGYTF
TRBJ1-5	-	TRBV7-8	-	TGTGCCAGCAGCCTTACAGGGCTCGGCGGCAATCAGCCCCAGCATTTT	CASSLTGLGGNQPQHF
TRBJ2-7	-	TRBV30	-	TGTGCCTGGAGTTATGGGCTAACCTACGAGCAGTACTTC	CAWSYGLTYEQYF
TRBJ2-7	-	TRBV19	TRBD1	TGTGCCAGTGCCCAGGGGGCTTTCTACGAGCAGTACTTC	CASAQGAFYEQYF
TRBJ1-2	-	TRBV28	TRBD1	TGTGCCAGCAGCCAGGACAGGGGGATTTCGGGGAGGTATGGCTACACCTTC	CASSQDRGISGRYGYTF
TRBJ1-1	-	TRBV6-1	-	TGTGCCAGCAATGGGAACACTGAAGCTTTCTTT	CASNGNTEAFF
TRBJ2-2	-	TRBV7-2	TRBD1	TGTGCCAGCAGCTTTCGACAGGGCTTTAACACCGGGGAGCTGTTTTTT	CASSFRQGFNTGELFF
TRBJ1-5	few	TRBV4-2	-	TGTGCCAGCAGCCGAGAGTCTCTCCCGGATCAGCCCCAGCATTTT	CASSRESLPDQPQHF
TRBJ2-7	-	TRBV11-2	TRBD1	TGTGCCAGCAGCGCCACCCTGGGACAGGGGTATGGAGAGCAGTACTTC	CASSATLGQGYGEQYF
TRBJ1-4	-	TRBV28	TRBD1	TGTGCCAGCAGTCCCCCAGGGGGCGCAGAGGAAAAACTGTTTTTT	CASSPPGGAEEKLFF
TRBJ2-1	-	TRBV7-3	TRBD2	TGTGCCAGCAGCACCCCCGCGGAGGGGAGGGTGGTCGATGAGCAGTTCTTC	CASSTPAEGRVVDEQFF
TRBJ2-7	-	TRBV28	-	TGTGCCAGCAGTTCTCCGGGAGCTTACGAGCAGTACTTC	CASSSPGAYEQYF
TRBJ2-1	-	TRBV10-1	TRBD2	TGCGCCAGCAGTGATAGCGGGAAGTCGGGTCGTAAGTTACTTAGCTCCTACAATGAGCAGTTCTTC	CASSDSGKSGRKLLSSYNEQFF
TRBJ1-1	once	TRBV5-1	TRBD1	TGCGCCAGCAGCTCCCGGACAGGAGGGAACACTGAAGCTTTCTTT	CASSSRTGGNTEAFF
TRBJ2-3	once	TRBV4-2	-	TGTGCCAGCAGCCCCAGGGTCACAGATACGCAGTATTTT	CASSPRVTDTQYF
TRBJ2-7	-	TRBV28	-	TGTGCCAGCATCACCCTAGCCCCCGGACAGACCAGCTACGAGCAGTACTTC	CASITLAPGQTSYEQYF
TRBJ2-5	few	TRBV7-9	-	TGTGCCAGCAGCGTCGGAGCCACGCGGGGCGGGACCCAGTACTTC	CASSVGATRGGTQYF
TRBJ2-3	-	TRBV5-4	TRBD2	TGTGCCAGCAGCATGGGTCTAGCGGGAGCGGATACGCAGTATTTT	CASSMGLAGADTQYF
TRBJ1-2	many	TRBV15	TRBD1	TGTGCCACCGGACAGGACTATGGCTACACCTTC	CATGQDYGYTF
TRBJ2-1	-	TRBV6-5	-	TGTGCCAGCAGCTCCCGGGACCCGTCCTACGATGAGCAGTTCTTC	CASSSRDPSYDEQFF
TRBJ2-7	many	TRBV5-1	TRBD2	TGCGCCAGCAGCAGGGACGGGACTAGCGGGTCTTACGAGCAGTACTTC	CASSRDGTSGSYEQYF
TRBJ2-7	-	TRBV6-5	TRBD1	TGTGCCAGCACCGGGACAGGGAATTCCTACGAGCAGTACTTC	CASTGTGNSYEQYF
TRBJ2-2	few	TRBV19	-	TGTGCCAGTAGTATAGGCCGGACGGCCACCGGGGAGCTGTTTTTT	CASSIGRTATGELFF
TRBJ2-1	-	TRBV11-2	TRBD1	TGTGCCAGCAGCGTGCGGAGGACAGGCCCCAATGAGCAGTTCTTC	CASSVRRTGPNEQFF
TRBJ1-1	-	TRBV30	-	TGTGCCTGGGGGGGAAGGGGTGAAGCTTTCTTT	CAWGGRGEAFF
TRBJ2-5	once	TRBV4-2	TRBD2	TGTGCCAGCAGCCACCCTATAGCGGGAGCTGAAGAGACCCAGTACTTC	CASSHPIAGAEETQYF
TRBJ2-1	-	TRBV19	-	TGTGCCAGTAGTATCCGGCAGGGGAAGCAGTTCTTC	CASSIRQGKQFF
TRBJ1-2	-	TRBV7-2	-	TGTGCCAGCAGCTTAGCACAGCACTATGGCTACACCTTC	CASSLAQHYGYTF
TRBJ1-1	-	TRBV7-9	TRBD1	TGTGCCAGCAGCTTGGACAGGGCTGGAGCTTTCTTT	CASSLDRAGAFF